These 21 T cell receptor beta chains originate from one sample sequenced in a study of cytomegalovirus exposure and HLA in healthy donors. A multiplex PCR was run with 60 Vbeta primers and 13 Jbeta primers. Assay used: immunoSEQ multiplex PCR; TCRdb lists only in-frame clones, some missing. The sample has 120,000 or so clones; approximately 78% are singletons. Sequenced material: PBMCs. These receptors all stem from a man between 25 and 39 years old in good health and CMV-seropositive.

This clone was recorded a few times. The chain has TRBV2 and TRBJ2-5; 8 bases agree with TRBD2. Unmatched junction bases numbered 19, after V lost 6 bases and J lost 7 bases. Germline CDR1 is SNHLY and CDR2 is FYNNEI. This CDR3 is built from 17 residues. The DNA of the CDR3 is TGTGCCAGCAGCGGGGGCGGAGCGGGAGCCGAGGAGGTGACCCAGTACTTC. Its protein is CASSGGGAGAEEVTQYF.

As DNA, the CDR3 is TGTGCCAGCTCGCCCGTGACAGGGGGCGACTATGGCTACACCTTC. Protein: CASSPVTGGDYGYTF. The rearrangement joins TRBV18 to TRBJ1-2, with 10 bases fitting TRBD1. J gave up 3 bases and V 6 bases, and 7 bases lay outside the gene matches. This CDR3 spans 15 amino acids. Germline loops: CDR1 KGHSH, CDR2 LQKENI.

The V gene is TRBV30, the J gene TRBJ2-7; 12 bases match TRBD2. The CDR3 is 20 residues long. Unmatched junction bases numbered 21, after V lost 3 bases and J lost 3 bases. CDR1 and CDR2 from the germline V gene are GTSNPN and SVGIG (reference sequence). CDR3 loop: CAWSRRPRTSGKEAYYEQYF. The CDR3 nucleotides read TGTGCCTGGAGCCGCAGACCCAGGACTAGCGGGAAGGAAGCGTACTACGAGCAGTACTTC. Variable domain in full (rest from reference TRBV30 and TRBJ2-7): SQTIHQWPATLVQPVGSPLSLECTVEGTSNPNLYWYRQAAGRGLQLLFYSVGIGQISSEVPQNLSASRPQDRQFILSSKKLLLSDSGFYLCAWSRRPRTSGKEAYYEQYFGPGTRLTVT.

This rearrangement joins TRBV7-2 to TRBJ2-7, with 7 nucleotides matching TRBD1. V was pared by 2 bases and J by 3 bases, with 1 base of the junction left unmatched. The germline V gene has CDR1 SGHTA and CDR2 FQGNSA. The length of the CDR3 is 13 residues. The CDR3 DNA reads TGTGCCAGCAGCTTACCAGGGGGCTACGAGCAGTACTTC. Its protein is CASSLPGGYEQYF.

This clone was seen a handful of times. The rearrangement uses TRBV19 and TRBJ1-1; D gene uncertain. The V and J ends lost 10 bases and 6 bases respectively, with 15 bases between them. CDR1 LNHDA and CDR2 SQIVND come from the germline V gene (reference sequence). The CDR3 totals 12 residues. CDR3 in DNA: TGTGCCACGAGTTGGGGAGCGGCTGAAGCTTTCTTT. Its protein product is CATSWGAAEAFF. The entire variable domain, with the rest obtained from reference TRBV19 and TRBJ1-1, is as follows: DGGITQSPKYLFRKEGQNVTLSCEQNLNHDAMYWYRQDPGQGLRLIYYSQIVNDFQKGDIAEGYSVSREKKESFPLTVTSAQKNPTAFYLCATSWGAAEAFFGQGTRLTVV.

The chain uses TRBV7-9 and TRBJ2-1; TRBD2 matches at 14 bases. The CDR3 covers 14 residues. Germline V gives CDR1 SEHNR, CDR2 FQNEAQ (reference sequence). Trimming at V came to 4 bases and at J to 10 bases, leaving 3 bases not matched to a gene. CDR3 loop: CASSSGLAGAEQFF. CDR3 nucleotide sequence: TGTGCCAGCAGCTCGGGACTAGCGGGAGCCGAGCAGTTCTTC.

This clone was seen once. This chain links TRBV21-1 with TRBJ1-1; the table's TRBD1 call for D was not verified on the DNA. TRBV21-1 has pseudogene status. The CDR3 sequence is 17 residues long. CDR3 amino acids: CASSTRTGLRGNTEAFF. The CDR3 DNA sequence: TGTGCCAGCAGCACGCGGACAGGCTTAAGGGGGAACACTGAAGCTTTCTTT.

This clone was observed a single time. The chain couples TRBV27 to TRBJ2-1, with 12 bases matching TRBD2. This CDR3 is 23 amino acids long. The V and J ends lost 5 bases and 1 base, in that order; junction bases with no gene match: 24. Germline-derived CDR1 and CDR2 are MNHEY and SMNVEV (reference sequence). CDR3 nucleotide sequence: TGTGCCAGCAGTCGGGGATCACCGGCAAGGCGCTGGACTAGCGGGAATTCCTACAATGAGCAGTTCTTC. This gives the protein CASSRGSPARRWTSGNSYNEQFF.

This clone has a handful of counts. CDR3 sequence: CASRPGGQGTEAFF. The CDR3 nucleotides read TGTGCCAGCAGGCCGGGGGGACAGGGCACTGAAGCTTTCTTT. This chain connects TRBV6-6 to TRBJ1-1, with 9 positions matching TRBD1. The V and J ends lost 6 bases and 4 bases, in that order; junction bases with no gene match: 6. This CDR3 contains 14 residues. Looked up from germline, CDR1 is MNHNY and CDR2 is SVGAGI (reference sequence).

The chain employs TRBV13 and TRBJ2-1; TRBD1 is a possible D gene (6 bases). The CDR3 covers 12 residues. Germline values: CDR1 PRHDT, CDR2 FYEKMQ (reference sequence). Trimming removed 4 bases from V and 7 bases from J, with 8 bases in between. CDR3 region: CASSSTGNEQFF. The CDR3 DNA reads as TGTGCCAGCAGCTCTACAGGGAATGAGCAGTTCTTC.

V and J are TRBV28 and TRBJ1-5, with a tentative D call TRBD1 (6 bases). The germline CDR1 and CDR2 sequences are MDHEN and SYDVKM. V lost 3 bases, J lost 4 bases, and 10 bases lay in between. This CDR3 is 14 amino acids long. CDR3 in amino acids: CASSFGQTNQPQHF. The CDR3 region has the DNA TGTGCCAGCAGTTTTGGACAGACTAATCAGCCCCAGCATTTT.

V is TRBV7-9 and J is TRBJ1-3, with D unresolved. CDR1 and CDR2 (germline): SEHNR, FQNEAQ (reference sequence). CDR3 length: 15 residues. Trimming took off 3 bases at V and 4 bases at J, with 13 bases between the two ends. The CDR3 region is CASSFTISPGNTIYF. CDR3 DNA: TGTGCCAGCAGCTTTACAATTAGCCCCGGAAACACCATATATTTT. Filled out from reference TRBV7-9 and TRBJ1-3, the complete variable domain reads DTGVSQNPRHKITKRGQNVTFRCDPISEHNRLYWYRQTLGQGPEFLTYFQNEAQLEKSRLLSDRFSAERPKGSFSTLEIQRTEQGDSAMYLCASSFTISPGNTIYFGEGSWLTVV.

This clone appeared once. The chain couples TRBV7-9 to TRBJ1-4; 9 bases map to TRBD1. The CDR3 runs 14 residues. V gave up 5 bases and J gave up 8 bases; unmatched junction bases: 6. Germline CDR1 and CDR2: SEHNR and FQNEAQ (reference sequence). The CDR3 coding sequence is TGTGCCAGCAGCCCTGGACAGGGGATCGAAAAACTGTTTTTT. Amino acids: CASSPGQGIEKLFF.

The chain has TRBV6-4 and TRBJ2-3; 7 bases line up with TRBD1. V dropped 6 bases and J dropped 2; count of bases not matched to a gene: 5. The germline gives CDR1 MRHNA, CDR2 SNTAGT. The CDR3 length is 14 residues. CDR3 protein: CASSGDSYTDTQYF. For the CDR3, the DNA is TGTGCCAGCAGCGGGGACAGCTACACAGATACGCAGTATTTT.

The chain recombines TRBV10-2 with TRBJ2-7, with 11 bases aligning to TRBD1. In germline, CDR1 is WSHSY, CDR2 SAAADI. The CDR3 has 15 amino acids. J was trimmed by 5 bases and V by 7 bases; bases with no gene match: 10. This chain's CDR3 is CASNSGTGGNDEQYF. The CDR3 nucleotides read TGCGCCAGCAACTCCGGGACAGGGGGTAACGACGAGCAGTACTTC.

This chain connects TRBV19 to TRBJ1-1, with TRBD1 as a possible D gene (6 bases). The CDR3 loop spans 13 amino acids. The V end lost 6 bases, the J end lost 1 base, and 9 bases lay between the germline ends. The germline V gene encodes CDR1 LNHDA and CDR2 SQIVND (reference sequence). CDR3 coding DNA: TGTGCCAGTAGAAAGGACAGGAACACTGAAGCTTTCTTT. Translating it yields CASRKDRNTEAFF.

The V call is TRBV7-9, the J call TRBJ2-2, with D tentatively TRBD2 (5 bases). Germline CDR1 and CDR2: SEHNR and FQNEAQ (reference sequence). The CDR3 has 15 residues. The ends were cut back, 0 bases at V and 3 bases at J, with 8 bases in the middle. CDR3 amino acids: CASSLAGRDTGELFF. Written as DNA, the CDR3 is TGTGCCAGCAGCTTAGCTGGGCGGGACACCGGGGAGCTGTTTTTT.

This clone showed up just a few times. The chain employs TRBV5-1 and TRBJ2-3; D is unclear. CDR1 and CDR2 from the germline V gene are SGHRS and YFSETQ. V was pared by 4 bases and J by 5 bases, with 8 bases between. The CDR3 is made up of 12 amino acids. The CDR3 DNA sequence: TGCGCCAGCAGCCTAACTGGAGATACGCAGTATTTT. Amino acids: CASSLTGDTQYF.

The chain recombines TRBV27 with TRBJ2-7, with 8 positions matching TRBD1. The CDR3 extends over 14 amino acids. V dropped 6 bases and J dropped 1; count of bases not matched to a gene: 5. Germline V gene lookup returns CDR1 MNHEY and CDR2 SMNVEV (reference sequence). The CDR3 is CASSPRQGSYEQYF. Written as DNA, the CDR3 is TGTGCCAGCAGCCCGAGACAGGGGTCCTACGAGCAGTACTTC.

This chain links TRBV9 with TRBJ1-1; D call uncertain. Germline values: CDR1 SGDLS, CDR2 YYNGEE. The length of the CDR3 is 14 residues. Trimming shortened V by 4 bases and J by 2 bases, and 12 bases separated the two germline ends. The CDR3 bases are TGTGCCAGCAGCCCCCAGGTATCAAACACTGAAGCTTTCTTT. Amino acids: CASSPQVSNTEAFF.

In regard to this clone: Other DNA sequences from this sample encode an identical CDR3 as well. The CDR3 protein is CASSVALTGGYNEQFF. Here the CDR3 DNA reads TGTGCCAGCAGCGTAGCCCTGACAGGGGGTTACAATGAGCAGTTCTTC. The chain uses TRBV9 and TRBJ2-1; 9 nucleotides align to TRBD1. V was pared by 0 bases and J by 4 bases, with 5 bases of the junction left unmatched. The CDR3 totals 16 residues. From germline, CDR1 is SGDLS and CDR2 YYNGEE.